This TCR beta chain derives from a study of STAT5B mutations in CD4+ large granular lymphocyte leukemia. The CDR3 loop spans 13 amino acids. V trimming: 6 bases; J trimming: 7 bases; junction bases outside the gene matches: 5. Germline V CDR1 and CDR2: SGHNT, YYREEE (reference sequence). TCRdb keeps only in-frame clones here, not all; method: immunoSEQ multiplex PCR. The sample holds about 33,000 clones, around 81% seen once. Sequences were obtained from CD4+ T cells from blood buffy coats. This rearrangement joins TRBV5-4 to TRBJ2-1, with TRBD2 identical over 9 bases. The source of this sequence is a human donor in good health. DNA of the CDR3: TGTGCCAGCACGAATAGCGGGAGTAATGAGCAGTTCTTC. It translates to CASTNSGSNEQFF.